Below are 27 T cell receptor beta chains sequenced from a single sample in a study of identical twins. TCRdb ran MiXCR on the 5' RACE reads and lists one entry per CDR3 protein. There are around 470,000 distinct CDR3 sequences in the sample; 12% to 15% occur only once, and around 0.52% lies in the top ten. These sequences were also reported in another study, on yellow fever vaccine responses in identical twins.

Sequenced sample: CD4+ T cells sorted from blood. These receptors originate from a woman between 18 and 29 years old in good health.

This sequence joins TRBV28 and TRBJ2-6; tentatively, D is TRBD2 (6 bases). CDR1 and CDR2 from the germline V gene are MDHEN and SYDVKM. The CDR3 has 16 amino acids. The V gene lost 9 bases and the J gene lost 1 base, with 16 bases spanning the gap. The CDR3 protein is CASTVGGESGANVLTF. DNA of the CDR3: TGTGCCAGTACCGTCGGGGGTGAGTCTGGGGCCAACGTCCTGACTTTC.

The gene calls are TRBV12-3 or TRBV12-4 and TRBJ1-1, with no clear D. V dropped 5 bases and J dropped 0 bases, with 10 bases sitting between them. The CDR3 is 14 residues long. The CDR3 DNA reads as TGTGCCAGCAGTAAGTATCACTTGAACACTGAAGCTTTCTTT. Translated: CASSKYHLNTEAFF.

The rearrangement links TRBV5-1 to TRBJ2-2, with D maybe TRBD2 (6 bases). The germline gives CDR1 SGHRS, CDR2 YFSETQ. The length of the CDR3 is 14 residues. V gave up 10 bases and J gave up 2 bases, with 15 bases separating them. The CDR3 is CAGGPGINTGELFF. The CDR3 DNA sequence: TGCGCCGGAGGGCCAGGGATTAACACCGGGGAGCTGTTTTTT.

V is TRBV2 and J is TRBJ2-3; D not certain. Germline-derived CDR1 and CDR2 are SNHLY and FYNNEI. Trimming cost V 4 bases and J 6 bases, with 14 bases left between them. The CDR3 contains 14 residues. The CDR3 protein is CASSGTQRRDTQYF. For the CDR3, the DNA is TGTGCCAGCAGTGGGACCCAACGACGGGATACGCAGTATTTT.

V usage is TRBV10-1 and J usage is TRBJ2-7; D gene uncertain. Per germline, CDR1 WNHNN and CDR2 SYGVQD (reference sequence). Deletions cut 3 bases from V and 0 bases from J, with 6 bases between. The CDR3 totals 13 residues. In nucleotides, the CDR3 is TGCGCCAGCAGTGACCTCGACTCCTACGAGCAGTACTTC. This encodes CASSDLDSYEQYF.

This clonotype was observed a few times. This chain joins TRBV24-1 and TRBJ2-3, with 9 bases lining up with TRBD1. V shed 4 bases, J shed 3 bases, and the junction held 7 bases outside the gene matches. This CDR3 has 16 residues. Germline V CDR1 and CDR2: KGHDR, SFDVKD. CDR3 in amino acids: CATSDLRTGATDTQYF. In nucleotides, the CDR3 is TGTGCCACCAGTGACTTGAGGACAGGGGCGACAGATACGCAGTATTTT.

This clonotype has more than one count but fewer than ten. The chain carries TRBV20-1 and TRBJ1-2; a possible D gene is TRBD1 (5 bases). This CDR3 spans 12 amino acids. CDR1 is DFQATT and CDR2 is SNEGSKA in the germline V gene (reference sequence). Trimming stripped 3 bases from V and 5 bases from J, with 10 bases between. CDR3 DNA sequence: TGCAGTGCTAGGGGACGGGAGTATGGCTACACCTTC. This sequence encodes CSARGREYGYTF.

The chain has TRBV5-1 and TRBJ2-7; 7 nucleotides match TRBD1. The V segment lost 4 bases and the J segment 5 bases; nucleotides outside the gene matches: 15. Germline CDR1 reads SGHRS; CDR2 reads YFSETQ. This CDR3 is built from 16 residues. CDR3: CASSARMGQLNHEQYF. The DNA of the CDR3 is TGCGCCAGCAGCGCCCGAATGGGACAGCTCAACCACGAGCAGTACTTC.

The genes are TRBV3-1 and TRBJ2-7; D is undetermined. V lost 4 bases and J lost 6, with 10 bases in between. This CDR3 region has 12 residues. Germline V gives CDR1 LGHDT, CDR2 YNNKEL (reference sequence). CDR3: CASSRSFSEQYF. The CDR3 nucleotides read TGTGCCAGCAGCCGGTCCTTTTCCGAGCAGTACTTC.

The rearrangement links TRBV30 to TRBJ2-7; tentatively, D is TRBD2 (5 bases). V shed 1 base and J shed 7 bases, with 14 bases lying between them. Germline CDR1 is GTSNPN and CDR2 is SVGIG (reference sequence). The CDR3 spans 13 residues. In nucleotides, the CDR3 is TGTGCCTGGAGTGCCCTGAGTGGGAGTGAGCAGTACTTC. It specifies CAWSALSGSEQYF. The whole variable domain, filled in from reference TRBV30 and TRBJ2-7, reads SQTIHQWPATLVQPVGSPLSLECTVEGTSNPNLYWYRQAAGRGLQLLFYSVGIGQISSEVPQNLSASRPQDRQFILSSKKLLLSDSGFYLCAWSALSGSEQYFGPGTRLTVT.

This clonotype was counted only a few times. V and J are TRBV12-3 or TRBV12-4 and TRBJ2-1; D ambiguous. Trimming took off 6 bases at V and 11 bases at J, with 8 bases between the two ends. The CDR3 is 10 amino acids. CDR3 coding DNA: TGTGCCAGCAGCCAAACTCAGCAGTTCTTC. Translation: CASSQTQQFF.

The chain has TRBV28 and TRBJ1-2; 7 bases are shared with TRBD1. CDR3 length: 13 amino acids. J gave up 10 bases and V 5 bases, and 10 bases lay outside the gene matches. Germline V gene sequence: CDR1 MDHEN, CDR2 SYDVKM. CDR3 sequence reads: CASSLTGTRAYTF. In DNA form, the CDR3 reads TGTGCCAGCAGTCTGACAGGGACTAGAGCCTACACCTTC.

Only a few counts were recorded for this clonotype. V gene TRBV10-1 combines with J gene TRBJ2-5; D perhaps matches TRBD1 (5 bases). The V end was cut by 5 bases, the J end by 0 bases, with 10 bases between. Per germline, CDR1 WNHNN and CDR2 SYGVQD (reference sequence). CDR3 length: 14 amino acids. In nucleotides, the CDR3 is TGCGCCAGCAGTCCAGGGATGTACCAAGAGACCCAGTACTTC. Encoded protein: CASSPGMYQETQYF.

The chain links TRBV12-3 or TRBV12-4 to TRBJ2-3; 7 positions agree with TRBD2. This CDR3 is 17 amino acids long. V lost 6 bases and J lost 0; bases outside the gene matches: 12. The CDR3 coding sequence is TGTGCCAGCAGCCCTAGCGCTAGCGGTCTTAGCACAGATACGCAGTATTTT. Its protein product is CASSPSASGLSTDTQYF.

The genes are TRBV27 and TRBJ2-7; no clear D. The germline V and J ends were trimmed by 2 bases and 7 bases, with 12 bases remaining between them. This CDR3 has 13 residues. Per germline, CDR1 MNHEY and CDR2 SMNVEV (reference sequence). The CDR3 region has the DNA TGTGCCAGCAGTTTACTCCGAGGTGGGGAGCAGTACTTC. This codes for CASSLLRGGEQYF.

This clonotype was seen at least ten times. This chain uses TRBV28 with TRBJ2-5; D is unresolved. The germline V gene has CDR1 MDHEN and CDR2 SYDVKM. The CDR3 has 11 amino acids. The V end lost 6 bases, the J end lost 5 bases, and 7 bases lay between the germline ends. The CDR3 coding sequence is TGTGCCAGCAGCCGCGCGGAGACCCAGTACTTC. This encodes CASSRAETQYF. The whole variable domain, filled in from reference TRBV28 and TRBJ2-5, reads DVKVTQSSRYLVKRTGEKVFLECVQDMDHENMFWYRQDPGLGLRLIYFSYDVKMKEKGDIPEGYSVSREKKERFSLILESASTNQTSMYLCASSRAETQYFGPGTRLLVL.

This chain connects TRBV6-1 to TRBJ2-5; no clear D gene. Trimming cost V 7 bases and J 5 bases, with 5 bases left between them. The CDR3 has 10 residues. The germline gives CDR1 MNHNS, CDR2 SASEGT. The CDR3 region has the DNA TGTGCCAGCACGCGGGAGACCCAGTACTTC. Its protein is CASTRETQYF.

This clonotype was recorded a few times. The CDR3 DNA reads TGTGCCAGCAGTTTAGTGGCAGGGGCTGGGGCCAACGTCCTGACTTTC. Translation gives CASSLVAGAGANVLTF. This chain joins TRBV12-3 or TRBV12-4 and TRBJ2-6, with D tentatively TRBD1 (6 bases). Deletions cut 1 base from V and 2 bases from J, with 9 bases between. The length of the CDR3 is 16 residues.

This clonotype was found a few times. The CDR3: CASSPGGTGNNEQFF. CDR3 bases: TGTGCCAGCAGCCCCGGGGGCACAGGAAACAATGAGCAGTTCTTC. J is TRBJ2-1 and V is TRBV5-4; D tentatively fits TRBD1 or TRBD2 (6 bases each). Trimming removed 4 bases at V and 5 bases at J, with 16 bases between. This CDR3 contains 15 residues. Germline CDR1 and CDR2: SGHNT and YYREEE (reference sequence).

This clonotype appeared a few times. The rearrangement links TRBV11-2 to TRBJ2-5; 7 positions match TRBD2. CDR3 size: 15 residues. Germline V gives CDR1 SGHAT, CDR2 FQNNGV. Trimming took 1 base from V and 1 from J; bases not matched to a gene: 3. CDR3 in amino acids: CASSLGTRGQETQYF. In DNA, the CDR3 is TGTGCCAGCAGCTTAGGGACTAGAGGCCAAGAGACCCAGTACTTC. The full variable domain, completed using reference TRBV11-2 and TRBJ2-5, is EAGVAQSPRYKIIEKRQSVAFWCNPISGHATLYWYQQILGQGPKLLIQFQNNGVVDDSQLPKDRFSAERLKGVDSTLKIQPAKLEDSAVYLCASSLGTRGQETQYFGPGTRLLVL.

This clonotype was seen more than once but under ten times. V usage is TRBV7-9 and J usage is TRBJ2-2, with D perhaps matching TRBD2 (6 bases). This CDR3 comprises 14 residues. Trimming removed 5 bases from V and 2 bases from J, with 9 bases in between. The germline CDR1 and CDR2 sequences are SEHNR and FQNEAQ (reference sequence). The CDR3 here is CASSGDFNTGELFF. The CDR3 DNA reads TGTGCCAGCAGCGGGGACTTTAACACCGGGGAGCTGTTTTTT. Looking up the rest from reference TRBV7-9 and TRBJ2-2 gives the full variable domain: DTGVSQNPRHKITKRGQNVTFRCDPISEHNRLYWYRQTLGQGPEFLTYFQNEAQLEKSRLLSDRFSAERPKGSFSTLEIQRTEQGDSAMYLCASSGDFNTGELFFGEGSRLTVL.

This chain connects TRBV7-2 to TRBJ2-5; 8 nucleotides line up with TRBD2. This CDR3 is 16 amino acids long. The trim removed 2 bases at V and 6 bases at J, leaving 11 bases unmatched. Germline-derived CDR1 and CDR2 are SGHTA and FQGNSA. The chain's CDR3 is CASSLKGGRIGKTQYF. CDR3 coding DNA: TGTGCCAGCAGCTTAAAAGGCGGGAGGATCGGAAAGACCCAGTACTTC. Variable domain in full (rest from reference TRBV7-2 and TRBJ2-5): GAGVSQSPSNKVTEKGKDVELRCDPISGHTALYWYRQSLGQGLEFLIYFQGNSAPDKSGLPSDRFSAERTGGSVSTLTIQRTQQEDSAVYLCASSLKGGRIGKTQYFGPGTRLLVL.

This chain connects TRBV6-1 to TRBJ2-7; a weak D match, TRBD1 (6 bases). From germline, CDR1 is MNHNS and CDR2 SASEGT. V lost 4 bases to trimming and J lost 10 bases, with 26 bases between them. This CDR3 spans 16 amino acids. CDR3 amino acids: CASSAGQLDRIRAQYF. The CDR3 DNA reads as TGTGCCAGCAGTGCCGGACAATTGGACAGAATCAGAGCCCAGTACTTC.

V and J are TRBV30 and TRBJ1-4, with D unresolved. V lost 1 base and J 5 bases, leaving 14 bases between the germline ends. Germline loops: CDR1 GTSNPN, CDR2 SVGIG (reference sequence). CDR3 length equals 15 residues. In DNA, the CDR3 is TGTGCCTGGAGTGCTCGGGCCGGAGGGAATGAAAAACTGTTTTTT. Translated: CAWSARAGGNEKLFF.

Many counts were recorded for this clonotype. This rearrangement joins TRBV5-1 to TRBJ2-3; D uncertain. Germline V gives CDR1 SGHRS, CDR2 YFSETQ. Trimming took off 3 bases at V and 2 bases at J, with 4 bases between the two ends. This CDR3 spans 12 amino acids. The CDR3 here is CASSWDTDTQYF. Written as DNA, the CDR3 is TGCGCCAGCAGCTGGGACACAGATACGCAGTATTTT. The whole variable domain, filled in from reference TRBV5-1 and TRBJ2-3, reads KAGVTQTPRYLIKTRGQQVTLSCSPISGHRSVSWYQQTPGQGLQFLFEYFSETQRNKGNFPGRFSGRQFSNSRSEMNVSTLELGDSALYLCASSWDTDTQYFGPGTRLTVL.

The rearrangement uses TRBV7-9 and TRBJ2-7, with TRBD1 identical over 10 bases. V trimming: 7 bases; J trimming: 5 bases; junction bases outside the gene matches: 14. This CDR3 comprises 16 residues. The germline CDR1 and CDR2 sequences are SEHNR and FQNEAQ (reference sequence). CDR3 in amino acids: CASTPLRGTGAHEQYF. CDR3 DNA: TGTGCCAGCACCCCTCTTCGTGGGACAGGGGCCCACGAGCAGTACTTC.

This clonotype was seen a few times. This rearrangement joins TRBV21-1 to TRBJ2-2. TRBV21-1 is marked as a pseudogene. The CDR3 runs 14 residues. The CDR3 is CASSKDGNTGELFF. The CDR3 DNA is TGTGCCAGCAGCAAAGATGGGAACACCGGGGAGCTGTTTTTT.